These 6 T cell receptor beta chains share one sample of origin, sequenced in a study of PD-1 blockade in classical Hodgkin lymphoma. The assay was immunoSEQ multiplex PCR, and TCRdb's table has in-frame clones only and misses some. The sample records approximately 110,000 clones, roughly nine tenths being singletons. Stated time point: cycle 4 day 1 (C4D1), after less than 7 weeks of nivolumab. The patients all showed relapse after autologous stem cell transplantation, while their brentuximab vedotin exposure varied. The material was peripheral blood mononuclear cells (PBMCs), obtained before the fourth cycle of nivolumab. Source of these receptors: a human donor with classical Hodgkin lymphoma.

This clone was counted once. V gene TRBV5-4 combines with J gene TRBJ2-7; TRBD2 aligns across 16 bases. Germline CDR1 is SGHNT and CDR2 is YYREEE (reference sequence). CDR3 length: 18 residues. Losses at the gene ends were 0 bases for V and 2 bases for J; bases not matched to a gene: 5. This CDR3 reads CASSLEGLAGGFAYEQYF. The CDR3 DNA reads TGTGCCAGCAGCTTGGAGGGACTAGCGGGAGGGTTCGCCTACGAGCAGTACTTC.

There are a few counts of this clone. The DNA of the CDR3 is TGTGCCAGCAGCGGGGATGGCTACACCTTC. Amino acid sequence: CASSGDGYTF. The chain combines TRBV7-9 with TRBJ1-2; D is unresolved. In germline, CDR1 is SEHNR, CDR2 FQNEAQ (reference sequence). V shed 5 bases and J shed 6 bases, with 4 bases lying between them. CDR3 length equals 10 residues.

This CDR3 reads CASTGAMNTEAFF. In DNA form, the CDR3 reads TGCGCCAGCACGGGGGCAATGAACACTGAAGCTTTCTTT. The chain couples TRBV5-1 to TRBJ1-1; the D gene is possibly TRBD1 (6 bases). V lost 6 bases and J 0 bases, leaving 9 bases between the germline ends. The CDR3 extends over 13 amino acids. Germline V gene data show CDR1 as SGHRS and CDR2 as YFSETQ. Full variable domain (missing parts from reference TRBV5-1 and TRBJ1-1): KAGVTQTPRYLIKTRGQQVTLSCSPISGHRSVSWYQQTPGQGLQFLFEYFSETQRNKGNFPGRFSGRQFSNSRSEMNVSTLELGDSALYLCASTGAMNTEAFFGQGTRLTVV.

The V gene is TRBV11-2, the J gene TRBJ2-4; a possible D gene is TRBD2 (6 bases). CDR3 size: 18 residues. Germline CDR1 SGHAT, CDR2 FQNNGV. Trimming cost V 0 bases and J 0 bases, with 15 bases left between them. CDR3 DNA: TGTGCCAGCAGCTTAGATGGGGGACTCTTACTAGCCAAAAACATTCAGTACTTC. Its protein product is CASSLDGGLLLAKNIQYF.

This clone came up once. The chain is built from TRBV6-5 and TRBJ2-2; the D is unclear. CDR1 is MNHEY and CDR2 is SVGAGI in the germline V gene. V lost 2 bases and J 4 bases, leaving 11 bases between the germline ends. The CDR3 totals 15 residues. As DNA, the CDR3 is TGTGCCAGCAGTTACAGTGGGATCGTCACCGGGGAGCTGTTTTTT. This encodes CASSYSGIVTGELFF.

V is TRBV27 and J is TRBJ2-1; 9 positions agree with TRBD2. Germline V gene lookup returns CDR1 MNHEY and CDR2 SMNVEV (reference sequence). The junction had 16 bases not matched to a gene; V was cut back by 6 bases and J by 4 bases. The CDR3 is 18 residues long. The CDR3 sequence is CASSLAGTSSIGYNEQFF. The CDR3, as DNA: TGTGCCAGCAGCTTGGCCGGGACTAGCTCCATCGGATACAATGAGCAGTTCTTC.